The clone carrying this T cell receptor beta chain was seen ten or more times. This entry belongs to a study of regulatory T cells in long-lasting Graves disease. Study-wide context: The criterion for persistent Graves' disease was over 5 years of antithyroid drugs with positive TSH receptor antibodies.

The time point: persistent/refractory GD, antithyroid drugs over 5 years with positive TRAb. PBMCs were the source of the RNA used for TCR sequencing. The CDR3 runs 18 residues. The germline CDR1 and CDR2 sequences are MDHEN and SYDVKM. The ends lost 3 bases at V and 3 bases at J; junction bases unmatched: 13. Investigators prepared the TCR beta libraries by applying iRepertoire HTBI primers and Arm-PCR of CDR3 regions. MiXCR was run by TCRdb on the multiplex PCR reads, yielding one entry per CDR3 protein. The sample lists hundreds of thousands of distinct CDR3 sequences, approximately 22% occurring once.

The rearrangement joins TRBV28 to TRBJ2-7; the match to TRBD1 covers 11 bases. The input for sequencing was peripheral blood mononuclear cells (PBMCs), taken when the disease was refractory, from a patient treated with antithyroid drugs. The clonotype was recovered from a female donor with Graves disease. The CDR3 sequence: CASSFYPGQGGRIYEQYF. DNA for the CDR3: TGTGCCAGCAGTTTCTACCCGGGACAGGGGGGCCGGATCTACGAGCAGTACTTC.